This T cell receptor beta chain was profiled in a study of T cell responses to AZD1222 COVID-19 vaccine (dated by TCRdb to the early 2020s). For context, the study as a whole: Because spike-specific TCR depth and breadth did not differ between the two schedules, AZD1222 recipients who got a second dose at roughly 4 weeks were pooled with those who got a second dose at roughly 12 weeks. Trial participants were enrolled by age into subgroups of 18-55, 56-69 and 70-plus years, and around 150, 28 and 57 TCR-sequenced participants, respectively, were included in these subgroups. A total of just over 230 trial participants underwent TCR sequencing, of whom some 210 received two doses of AZD1222 and about 25 received two doses of the MenACWY control vaccine.

The CDR3 regions of human TCRbeta chains were subjected to immunosequencing. The published analysis was carried out like this. TCRs in the repertoires were matched against a reference library of SARS-CoV-2-specific TCRs that had been generated with the MIRA antigen-specificity platform. Breadth meant the fraction of unique TCRs that were SARS-CoV-2-associated, whereas depth meant the fraction of total T cells that were SARS-CoV-2-associated. Using the MIRA data, each spike-specific TCR was assigned both to the spike region to which the TCR was reactive and to a CD4 or CD8 class. Log10-transformed breadth and depth values were compared by one-way ANOVA with Sidak's multiple comparisons tests. TCRdb took over this immuneACCESS table, retaining in-frame rearrangements with V and J assigned. Such tables are incomplete; in checked studies, under half of the missing clones stem from an unresolved V gene, and the remainder is unexplained. V, J and clone size were drawn from that table, and D and trimming were deduced from the DNA. The sample table lists 150,000 to 200,000 clones, 85% to 95% of them with a count of one. The biggest ten clones account for 10% of the sample.

V is pared back by 4 bases and J by 0 bases, with 7 bases lying between the germline termini. Counted from cysteine to phenylalanine, this CDR3 has 13 amino acids. CDR3 DNA only is kept here, 39 bases in frame from base 1. For CDR1 and CDR2, the germline V gene lists SGHRS and YFSETQ. To note about this clone: The antigen it binds to is not known. No qualities accompany the bases; no much larger clone lies one base away.

This specimen's time point label, interpreted: baseline before first vaccination. Samples from vaccinated people were obtained from the UK trials COV001 and COV002, which included a single-blind randomized controlled phase 2/3 trial of AZD1222 (ChAdOx1 nCoV-19) in healthy adults. For TCRbeta chain sequencing, PBMC samples from trial participants were taken at day 0 and at day 28 after the second dose. What the authors observed across the whole study: The vaccine-associated CD4 TCRs covered the entire spike protein, and the dominant responses fell in regions 160-218 and 743-854. A significant rise in spike-specific TCR breadth and depth was observed after two AZD1222 doses relative to day 0 and relative to MenACWY recipients. Reportedly, close to half of the unique spike-specific TCRs recognized epitopes lying outside the regions that are mutated in the B.1.351 and B.1.1.7 variants. The 56-69-year group was small, and its depth increase did not reach significance, likely because of low power. Because no samples from the day 14 peak response were available, repertoires could be characterized only after the peak T cell response. Most participants were white British and females outnumbered males, and the authors suggested that clonal diversity may have been underestimated. Only 5 to 7 AZD1222 recipients were SARS-CoV-2 seropositive at baseline, limiting conclusions about previously exposed vaccinees.

This receptor was identified in an adult in good health. Sequenced here: peripheral blood, sampled on day 0 of AZD1222 vaccination. Recombination linked TRBV5-1 to TRBJ1-2; the D gene assignment is ambiguous. The CDR3 has the sequence CASSLTSNYGYTF. The nucleotide sequence reads as follows: TGCGCCAGCAGCCTCACCTCTAACTATGGCTACACCTTC.